One sample yielded the 23 T cell receptor beta chains listed below, sequenced in a study of blood T cell repertoires in COVID-19. The table came from immunoSEQ multiplex PCR; TCRdb's copy has only in-frame clones and leaves some out. Of 180,000 or so clones listed, about 86% were seen once; the top ten hold roughly 2.9%. The sequencing input was peripheral blood. These receptors originate from a woman aged 25 to 45 with active or convalescent COVID-19.

This chain uses TRBV28 with TRBJ1-1; D not certain. The germline CDR1 and CDR2 sequences are MDHEN and SYDVKM. V was clipped by 10 bases and J by 1 base, with 19 bases between them. This CDR3 has 15 amino acids. CDR3 DNA sequence: TGTGCCACCACGGAGGGCCAGATGGAGAACACTGAAGCTTTCTTT. Translation: CATTEGQMENTEAFF.

This sequence joins TRBV2 and TRBJ1-4; D perhaps matches TRBD1 (5 bases). CDR3 length equals 14 residues. Looked up from germline, CDR1 is SNHLY and CDR2 is FYNNEI. V was trimmed by 5 bases and J by 6 bases, leaving 13 bases between them. CDR3 sequence: CASSNQGGDEKLFF. CDR3 coding DNA: TGTGCCAGCAGTAACCAGGGAGGGGATGAAAAACTGTTTTTT. The variable domain in full, completed from reference TRBV2 and TRBJ1-4, reads EPEVTQTPSHQVTQMGQEVILRCVPISNHLYFYWYRQILGQKVEFLVSFYNNEISEKSEIFDDQFSVERPDGSNFTLKIRSTKLEDSAMYFCASSNQGGDEKLFFGSGTQLSVL.

The V gene is TRBV7-2, the J gene TRBJ1-1, with D perhaps matching TRBD1 (5 bases). This CDR3 spans 13 amino acids. Trimming shortened V by 5 bases and J by 4 bases, and 11 bases separated the two germline ends. Germline CDR1 SGHTA, CDR2 FQGNSA. This CDR3 is CASSPFGGTEAFF. Written as DNA, the CDR3 is TGTGCCAGCAGCCCCTTCGGGGGCACTGAAGCTTTCTTT.

On this clone itself: The same CDR3 is also encoded by other DNA sequences in this sample. This chain joins TRBV7-9 and TRBJ1-2; 7 bases agree with TRBD1. Losses at the gene ends were 4 bases for V and 3 bases for J; bases not matched to a gene: 2. The CDR3 sequence is 13 residues long. Germline V gives CDR1 SEHNR, CDR2 FQNEAQ (reference sequence). CDR3 in DNA: TGTGCCAGCAGCTCAACAGGGGACTATGGCTACACCTTC. This encodes CASSSTGDYGYTF.

This chain links TRBV11-2 with TRBJ1-4; tentative D call: TRBD1 (6 bases). Trimming removed 7 bases at V and 13 bases at J, with 13 bases between. In germline, CDR1 is SGHAT, CDR2 FQNNGV. This CDR3 comprises 11 residues. CDR3 residues: CASTASTGLFF. CDR3 coding DNA: TGTGCCAGCACCGCATCGACAGGACTGTTTTTT.

The chain recombines TRBV10-3 with TRBJ1-4; D not resolved. The CDR3 is 11 residues long. Germline V gene sequence: CDR1 ENHRY, CDR2 SYGVKD. V lost 5 bases and J 12 bases, leaving 10 bases between the germline ends. CDR3 loop: CAISTGIELFF. The CDR3 nucleotides read TGTGCCATCAGTACGGGGATAGAACTGTTTTTT.

V gene TRBV10-3 combines with J gene TRBJ2-5; 13 nucleotides align to TRBD2. The CDR3 totals 15 residues. Trimming removed 6 bases from V and 2 bases from J; junction bases left unmatched: 3. CDR1 and CDR2 from the germline V gene are ENHRY and SYGVKD. CDR3 coding DNA: TGTGCCATCAGCGGGACTAGCGGGGTGCAAGAGACCCAGTACTTC. The encoded protein is CAISGTSGVQETQYF.

This clone was seen only once. This rearrangement joins TRBV28 to TRBJ2-3; 13 bases map to TRBD2. CDR3 size: 18 residues. CDR1 MDHEN and CDR2 SYDVKM come from the germline V gene. Trimming removed 2 bases from V and 2 bases from J; junction bases left unmatched: 7. CDR3 coding DNA: TGTGCCAGCAGTTTACCCATGGGACTAGCGGGGAACACAGATACGCAGTATTTT. Its protein product is CASSLPMGLAGNTDTQYF.

V gene TRBV6-5 combines with J gene TRBJ1-2, with no clear D. The CDR3 spans 13 residues. The germline gives CDR1 MNHEY, CDR2 SVGAGI. V lost 6 bases to trimming and J lost 2 bases, with 10 bases between them. This chain's CDR3 is CASRRTVNYGYTF. The CDR3 DNA reads TGTGCCAGCAGAAGAACAGTAAACTATGGCTACACCTTC.

The V and J genes are TRBV6-1 and TRBJ1-2; D is undetermined. V was cut by 0 bases and J by 7 bases, with 6 bases left in between. Germline CDR1 and CDR2: MNHNS and SASEGT. CDR3 length: 12 residues. The CDR3 here is CASSEAASGYTF. The CDR3 nucleotides read TGTGCCAGCAGTGAAGCGGCAAGTGGCTACACCTTC.

J is TRBJ2-1 and V is TRBV6-6; tentatively, D is TRBD2 (5 bases). Trimming pared 6 bases from V and 10 bases from J, leaving 10 bases between. The germline gives CDR1 MNHNY, CDR2 SVGAGI (reference sequence). This CDR3 contains 11 residues. The CDR3 loop is CASSLSGEQFF. CDR3 bases: TGTGCCAGCAGCCTTTCGGGGGAGCAGTTCTTC.

Only one count was recorded for this clone. V gene TRBV5-1 combines with J gene TRBJ2-1, with D maybe TRBD2 (6 bases). Trimming stripped 0 bases from V and 5 bases from J, with 21 bases between. Per germline, CDR1 SGHRS and CDR2 YFSETQ. CDR3 size: 18 residues. CDR3 region: CASSLGSAGPPGHNEQFF. The CDR3 DNA reads as TGCGCCAGCAGCTTGGGGTCGGCGGGACCACCCGGCCACAATGAGCAGTTCTTC.

The chain joins TRBV30 to TRBJ1-3; tentatively, D is TRBD1 (6 bases). Germline V gene lookup returns CDR1 GTSNPN and CDR2 SVGIG (reference sequence). With 5 bases removed from V and 0 bases from J, the gap between germline ends came to 11 bases. CDR3 length: 14 amino acids. CDR3 sequence reads: CAWDRTASGNTIYF. In nucleotides, the CDR3 is TGTGCCTGGGATAGGACAGCCTCTGGAAACACCATATATTTT.

CDR3: CASREDTPNTEAFF. The DNA of the CDR3 is TGTGCCAGTAGAGAAGACACGCCGAACACTGAAGCTTTCTTT. The chain carries TRBV19 and TRBJ1-1; no definite D call. Germline V gene sequence: CDR1 LNHDA, CDR2 SQIVND (reference sequence). This CDR3 comprises 14 residues. The germline V and J ends were trimmed by 6 bases and 1 base, with 12 bases remaining between them.

The chain links TRBV5-4 to TRBJ1-6; no definite D call. Trimming took off 0 bases at V and 7 bases at J, with 8 bases between the two ends. Germline V lookup: CDR1 SGHNT, CDR2 YYREEE (reference sequence). The CDR3 extends over 14 amino acids. CDR3 sequence reads: CASSLVLTNSPLHF. The DNA for the CDR3 is TGTGCCAGCAGCTTGGTTCTGACAAATTCACCCCTCCACTTT.

This sequence joins TRBV3-1 (or the pseudogene TRBV3-2) and TRBJ1-3; no definite D call. CDR1 and CDR2 from the germline V gene are LGHDT and YNNKEL (reference sequence). Trimming took 1 base from V and 0 from J, leaving 22 bases between them. This CDR3 contains 20 residues. The CDR3 DNA is TGTGCCAGCAGCCAAGCCCCCCCGGGAGTTATAACCCTCTCTGGAAACACCATATATTTT. This translates into CASSQAPPGVITLSGNTIYF.

Remarks on this clone: At one end, the junction sequence differs from germline, possibly due to a read error. V is TRBV20-1 and J is TRBJ1-1; D call uncertain. The germline V gene encodes CDR1 DFQATT and CDR2 SNEGSKA (reference sequence). The CDR3 loop spans 9 amino acids. CDR3 nucleotide sequence: TGCAGTGCTACCCCAGAGGTTGGGTTT. It encodes CSATPEVGF.

The sample holds a few counts of this clone. V usage is TRBV11-3 and J usage is TRBJ2-1; 12 bases are a match to TRBD2. The CDR3 length is 15 residues. Per germline, CDR1 SGHNT and CDR2 YENEEA. The V segment lost 5 bases and the J segment 4 bases; nucleotides outside the gene matches: 3. This CDR3 is CASSPSGGAYNEQFF. In DNA, the CDR3 is TGTGCCAGCAGCCCTAGCGGGGGGGCGTACAATGAGCAGTTCTTC.

The chain couples TRBV28 to TRBJ2-3, with unresolved D. Germline assignment: CDR1 MDHEN and CDR2 SYDVKM. V was trimmed by 3 bases and J by 0 bases, leaving 7 bases between them. CDR3 length: 14 residues. CDR3 nucleotides: TGTGCCAGCAGTTTCAGTGCTAGCACAGATACGCAGTATTTT. Translating gives CASSFSASTDTQYF.

This clone was seen a few times. This chain connects TRBV20-1 to TRBJ2-3, with 9 bases lining up with TRBD2. The CDR3 has 17 amino acids. V shed 3 bases, J shed 0 bases, and the junction held 10 bases outside the gene matches. CDR1 DFQATT and CDR2 SNEGSKA come from the germline V gene (reference sequence). For the CDR3, the DNA is TGCAGTGCTAGTCCTTTAGCGGGAGCGGGGAGCACAGATACGCAGTATTTT. Translated: CSASPLAGAGSTDTQYF.

The CDR3: CATSPHRTPYEQYF. In nucleotides, the CDR3 is TGTGCCACCAGTCCCCACCGGACTCCCTACGAGCAGTACTTC. The V call is TRBV24-1, the J call TRBJ2-7, with a possible D match to TRBD2 (5 bases). The CDR3 is 14 residues long. The germline CDR1 and CDR2 sequences are KGHDR and SFDVKD. The germline V and J ends were trimmed by 6 bases and 2 bases, with 13 bases remaining between them.

CDR3 nucleotides: TGTGCCAGCAGTTTGTGGGACAGGTATCACCAAGAGACCCAGTACTTC. It translates to CASSLWDRYHQETQYF. The chain joins TRBV28 to TRBJ2-5, with 8 bases fitting TRBD1. CDR3 length: 16 amino acids. Trimming cost V 3 bases and J 0 bases; bases outside gene matches: 6. CDR1 is MDHEN, CDR2 SYDVKM, per germline.

V is TRBV2 and J is TRBJ2-3; D perhaps matches TRBD2 (6 bases). This CDR3 spans 15 amino acids. Germline CDR1 SNHLY, CDR2 FYNNEI. The ends were cut back, 2 bases at V and 4 bases at J, with 13 bases in the middle. CDR3 residues: CASSEPGRGSDTQYF. The DNA of the CDR3 is TGTGCCAGCAGTGAACCCGGGAGAGGTTCAGATACGCAGTATTTT.